One sample yielded the 26 T cell receptor beta chains listed below, sequenced in a study of identical twins. TCRdb re-derived calls from the 5' RACE reads in MiXCR, one entry per CDR3 protein. The sample has under 300,000 distinct CDR3 sequences, approximately 12% seen once. The same sample was also used in a study of yellow fever vaccine responses in identical twins.

Sequenced sample: memory (CD45RO+) T cells sorted from blood. The origin of the receptors is a woman younger than 30 in good health.

The V gene is TRBV7-9, the J gene TRBJ1-2; no firm D call. In germline, CDR1 is SEHNR, CDR2 FQNEAQ (reference sequence). The germline V and J ends were trimmed by 1 base and 2 bases, with 8 bases remaining between them. The CDR3 contains 14 residues. In DNA, the CDR3 is TGTGCCAGCAGCTTAGGTCAGGTGAACTATGGCTACACCTTC. It codes for CASSLGQVNYGYTF.

This clonotype was seen only a few times. This could be a read error, since a much larger clone is one nucleotide away. In DNA, the CDR3 is TGTGCCAGCAGCCAAGAGGTGACCCAGTACTTC. Its protein is CASSQEVTQYF. The V call is TRBV3-1, the J call TRBJ2-5; D is undetermined. The CDR3 runs to 11 residues. V lost 0 bases, J lost 7 bases, and 3 bases lay in between. CDR1 and CDR2 (germline): LGHDT, YNNKEL (reference sequence).

This clonotype was detected only a few times. The chain combines TRBV3-1 with TRBJ2-3; no clear D gene. Germline lookup yields CDR1 LGHDT and CDR2 YNNKEL (reference sequence). This CDR3 is 12 amino acids long. V lost 0 bases and J 8 bases, leaving 6 bases between the germline ends. CDR3 residues: CASSQDSGTQYF. The CDR3 DNA is TGTGCCAGCAGCCAAGATTCGGGTACGCAGTATTTT.

The chain has TRBV5-1 and TRBJ2-6, with TRBD2 as a possible D gene (5 bases). In germline, CDR1 is SGHRS, CDR2 YFSETQ. The CDR3 totals 16 residues. The V end was cut by 4 bases, the J end by 0 bases, with 11 bases between. The DNA of the CDR3 is TGCGCCAGCAGCAGGGAGCCCTCCTCTGGGGCCAACGTCCTGACTTTC. Translation: CASSREPSSGANVLTF.

This clonotype came up a few times. The J gene is TRBJ2-4, the V gene TRBV12-3 or TRBV12-4; a possible D gene is TRBD1 (6 bases). This CDR3 contains 15 residues. V lost 6 bases, J lost 3 bases, and 15 bases lay in between. CDR3 DNA sequence: TGTGCCAGCAGCGCCGGGACACTGTACAAAAACATTCAGTACTTC. Protein product: CASSAGTLYKNIQYF.

CDR3 loop: CASSPRRSEQFF. CDR3 sequence (DNA): TGCGCCAGCAGCCCGAGACGGAGTGAGCAGTTCTTC. This chain uses TRBV5-1 with TRBJ2-1; D is unresolved. The CDR3 covers 12 residues. V was clipped by 4 bases and J by 9 bases, with 11 bases between them. Germline V CDR1 and CDR2: SGHRS, YFSETQ.

The gene calls are TRBV5-1 and TRBJ2-1; 13 positions agree with TRBD2. This CDR3 comprises 17 residues. From germline, CDR1 is SGHRS and CDR2 YFSETQ. V shed 7 bases and J 0 bases; nucleotides not matched to a gene: 7. The CDR3 spells CASVGLAGMGSYNEQFF. CDR3 nucleotide sequence: TGCGCCAGCGTGGGACTAGCGGGAATGGGCTCCTACAATGAGCAGTTCTTC. The entire variable domain, with the rest obtained from reference TRBV5-1 and TRBJ2-1, is as follows: KAGVTQTPRYLIKTRGQQVTLSCSPISGHRSVSWYQQTPGQGLQFLFEYFSETQRNKGNFPGRFSGRQFSNSRSEMNVSTLELGDSALYLCASVGLAGMGSYNEQFFGPGTRLTVL.

This clonotype showed up just a few times. This chain connects TRBV5-1 to TRBJ2-3, with D hard to call. The germline V and J ends were trimmed by 1 base and 0 bases, with 18 bases remaining between them. Germline-derived CDR1 and CDR2 are SGHRS and YFSETQ. The length of the CDR3 is 18 residues. In DNA form, the CDR3 reads TGCGCCAGCAGCTTGCCTTTGGTCAGATCCTCTAGCACAGATACGCAGTATTTT. This gives the protein CASSLPLVRSSSTDTQYF.

The chain couples TRBV19 to TRBJ1-1; D remains unclear. V was trimmed by 2 bases and J by 10 bases, leaving 11 bases between them. Germline CDR1 is LNHDA and CDR2 is SQIVND (reference sequence). The CDR3 loop spans 12 amino acids. CDR3 region: CASSITAVGAFF. The CDR3 coding sequence is TGTGCCAGTAGTATAACTGCGGTCGGAGCTTTCTTT.

The chain carries TRBV28 and TRBJ1-2; D not resolved. The CDR3 length is 13 residues. Germline CDR1 reads MDHEN; CDR2 reads SYDVKM. Trimming stripped 3 bases from V and 7 bases from J, with 12 bases between. In DNA, the CDR3 is TGTGCCAGCAGTTTGAGACCCGAGGGTGGCTACACCTTC. Translated, it gives CASSLRPEGGYTF.

The rearrangement uses TRBV7-6 and TRBJ2-3; the match to TRBD1 covers 11 bases. This CDR3 comprises 16 residues. The J segment lost 5 bases and the V segment lost 5 bases, leaving 9 bases of the junction unmatched. Germline V gene sequence: CDR1 SGHVS, CDR2 FNYEAQ. For the CDR3, the DNA is TGTGCCAGCAGCCTCGCTGAGGGACAGGGGGAAGATACGCAGTATTTT. Its translation is CASSLAEGQGEDTQYF.

This clonotype appeared a few times. The rearrangement joins TRBV25-1 to TRBJ2-5; 11 bases line up with TRBD2. CDR1 MGHDK and CDR2 SYGVNS come from the germline V gene. V lost 5 bases to trimming and J lost 5 bases; unmatched junction nucleotides: 7. This CDR3 contains 15 residues. In nucleotides, the CDR3 is TGTGCCAGCAGTTTGGGACTAGCGGCCCAGGAGACCCAGTACTTC. This gives the protein CASSLGLAAQETQYF.

The chain joins TRBV3-1 to TRBJ2-7; the D call may be TRBD1 or TRBD2 (5 bases each). The germline gives CDR1 LGHDT, CDR2 YNNKEL (reference sequence). The ends were cut back, 0 bases at V and 3 bases at J, with 18 bases in the middle. CDR3 length: 17 residues. The CDR3 loop reads CASSQDRRQGRFYEQYF. The CDR3 region has the DNA TGTGCCAGCAGCCAAGATCGGAGGCAGGGCCGTTTCTACGAGCAGTACTTC.

The table lists this clonotype with many counts. This chain joins TRBV11-2 and TRBJ2-5, with 7 bases identical to TRBD2. The trim removed 5 bases at V and 2 bases at J, leaving 5 bases unmatched. CDR3 size: 14 residues. Germline V lookup: CDR1 SGHAT, CDR2 FQNNGV. CDR3 in DNA: TGTGCCAGCAGCGGATCGGGGGGTCAAGAGACCCAGTACTTC. Amino acid sequence: CASSGSGGQETQYF.

The chain recombines TRBV7-2 with TRBJ2-7; D remains unclear. This CDR3 has 13 residues. Looked up from germline, CDR1 is SGHTA and CDR2 is FQGNSA. The V and J ends lost 6 bases and 8 bases respectively, with 17 bases between them. The CDR3 region has the DNA TGTGCCAGCAGACCCCTCGGAGTTTCAAAGCAGTACTTC. This gives the protein CASRPLGVSKQYF.

There are a few counts of this clonotype. The CDR3 ends on some other residue instead of the conserved phenylalanine or tryptophan, so this is likely a read error. The chain couples TRBV29-1 to TRBJ1-1; possibly TRBD1 for D (5 bases). The CDR3 is made up of 11 amino acids. V was pared by 6 bases and J by 5 bases, with 10 bases between. CDR1 is SQVTM, CDR2 ANQGSEA, per germline. CDR3 nucleotide sequence: TGCAGCGTGGGGGGGGGAACTGAAGCTTTCTCT. Residues: CSVGGGTEAFS.

This clonotype was recorded once. The chain uses TRBV12-3 or TRBV12-4 and TRBJ2-7; TRBD1 might be the D (6 bases). The germline V and J ends were trimmed by 6 bases and 3 bases, with 24 bases remaining between them. This CDR3 is 17 amino acids long. The CDR3 region is CASSQPPGQRLSYEQYF. The CDR3 DNA follows: TGTGCCAGCAGCCAGCCCCCCGGACAGCGACTCAGCTACGAGCAGTACTTC.

This clonotype was seen a handful of times. V is TRBV5-1 and J is TRBJ1-5; 7 bases map to TRBD1. CDR3 length equals 15 residues. Per germline, CDR1 SGHRS and CDR2 YFSETQ. Trimming took 4 bases from V and 3 from J; bases not matched to a gene: 7. This CDR3 reads CASSQTGSNNQPQHF. The CDR3 DNA follows: TGCGCCAGCAGCCAGACAGGGTCCAACAATCAGCCCCAGCATTTT.

V usage is TRBV28 and J usage is TRBJ2-3; tentative D call: TRBD1 (6 bases). The CDR3 contains 15 residues. Germline CDR1 is MDHEN and CDR2 is SYDVKM. V gave up 7 bases and J gave up 4 bases, with 18 bases separating them. The CDR3 region has the DNA TGTGCCAGCACCTCCCGTGGGGGCCCCTCAGATACGCAGTATTTT. Translating it yields CASTSRGGPSDTQYF.

The chain is built from TRBV6-5 and TRBJ2-7; 8 bases align to TRBD2. The CDR3 sequence is 15 residues long. V trimming: 2 bases; J trimming: 6 bases; junction bases outside the gene matches: 9. CDR1 and CDR2 from the germline V gene are MNHEY and SVGAGI. The CDR3 nucleotides read TGTGCCAGCAGTTACGATCGAGCGGGAGTCAGCGAGCAGTACTTC. It encodes CASSYDRAGVSEQYF.

This clonotype was detected ten times or more. The rearrangement links TRBV7-7 to TRBJ1-1, with TRBD1 matching over 8 bases. The CDR3 has 14 amino acids. Germline V gives CDR1 SSHAT, CDR2 FNYEAQ (reference sequence). CDR3 DNA: TGTGCTAGTGTGGACAGGGATGCGAACACTGAAGCTTTCTTT. Encoded protein: CASVDRDANTEAFF. Complete variable domain (other parts from reference TRBV7-7 and TRBJ1-1): GAGVSQSPRYKVTKRGQDVTLRCDPISSHATLYWYQQALGQGPEFLTYFNYEAQPDKSGLPSDRFSAERPEGSISTLTIQRTEQRDSAMYRCASVDRDANTEAFFGQGTRLTVV.

The gene calls are TRBV2 and TRBJ2-2, with D possibly matching TRBD2 (5 bases). The germline gives CDR1 SNHLY, CDR2 FYNNEI. With 5 bases removed from V and 7 bases from J, the gap between germline ends came to 11 bases. The CDR3 loop spans 13 amino acids. Here the CDR3 reads CASSHSAGGELFF. CDR3 nucleotide sequence: TGTGCCAGCAGTCATAGCGCTGGCGGGGAGCTGTTTTTT.

This chain links TRBV3-1 with TRBJ2-1; D gene uncertain. Trimming removed 0 bases at V and 6 bases at J, with 9 bases between. Germline-derived CDR1 and CDR2 are LGHDT and YNNKEL (reference sequence). This CDR3 is 14 amino acids long. CDR3 coding DNA: TGTGCCAGCAGCCAAGATCTCAACCCCAATGAGCAGTTCTTC. Encoded protein: CASSQDLNPNEQFF.

This clonotype appeared a few times. The CDR3 is CASSSYRTSGRYNEQFF. In DNA form, the CDR3 reads TGTGCCAGCAGTTCATACAGAACTAGCGGGAGGTACAATGAGCAGTTCTTC. The V call is TRBV12-3 or TRBV12-4, the J call TRBJ2-1; 12 nucleotides match TRBD2. The CDR3 consists of 17 residues. V gave up 4 bases and J gave up 4 bases; unmatched junction bases: 8.

This clonotype has at least ten counts. The CDR3 here is CASSRPNQPQHF. The CDR3 bases are TGTGCCAGCAGTCGACCGAATCAGCCCCAGCATTTT. J is TRBJ1-5 and V is TRBV12-3 or TRBV12-4; unclear D gene. CDR3 size: 12 residues. V dropped 5 bases and J dropped 4 bases, with 6 bases sitting between them.

The V call is TRBV20-1, the J call TRBJ2-3, with 9 bases matching TRBD2. The J segment lost 0 bases and the V segment lost 5 bases, leaving 6 bases of the junction unmatched. CDR3 length: 15 amino acids. CDR1 and CDR2 from the germline V gene are DFQATT and SNEGSKA (reference sequence). The CDR3: CSAPDTSGSTDTQYF. CDR3 DNA sequence: TGCAGTGCTCCAGATACTAGCGGGAGCACAGATACGCAGTATTTT.